This T cell receptor (beta chain) came from a study of blood T cell repertoires in COVID-19. TCRdb's copy holds only in-frame clones and misses some; the assay was immunoSEQ multiplex PCR. Of 100,000 or so clones in the sample, approximately 81% were seen once. Sequencing was done on a sample of peripheral blood. This sequence originates from a woman in her 70s with active or convalescent COVID-19.

The CDR3 region has the DNA TGTGCCAGCAGTACGGGACAGGGGGCCTACGAGCAGTACTTC. This sequence encodes CASSTGQGAYEQYF. This chain links TRBV28 with TRBJ2-7; 11 bases agree with TRBD1. CDR1 MDHEN and CDR2 SYDVKM come from the germline V gene. The V and J ends lost 5 bases and 2 bases, in that order; junction bases with no gene match: 2. The length of the CDR3 is 14 residues.